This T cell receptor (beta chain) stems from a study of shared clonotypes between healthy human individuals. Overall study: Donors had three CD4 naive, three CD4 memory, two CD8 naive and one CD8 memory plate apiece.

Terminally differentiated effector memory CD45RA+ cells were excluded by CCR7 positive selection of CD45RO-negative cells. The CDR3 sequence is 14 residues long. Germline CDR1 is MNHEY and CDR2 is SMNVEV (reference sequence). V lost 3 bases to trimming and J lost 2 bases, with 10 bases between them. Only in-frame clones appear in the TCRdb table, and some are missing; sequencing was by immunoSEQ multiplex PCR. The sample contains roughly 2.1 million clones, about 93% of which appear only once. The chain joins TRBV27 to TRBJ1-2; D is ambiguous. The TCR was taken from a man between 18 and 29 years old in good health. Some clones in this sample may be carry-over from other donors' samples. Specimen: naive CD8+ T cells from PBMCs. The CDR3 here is CASSLFSSNYGYTF. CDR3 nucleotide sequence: TGTGCCAGCAGTTTGTTCAGCTCCAACTATGGCTACACCTTC.